Listed here are 26 T cell receptor beta chains from one sample, sequenced in a study of blood T cells in healthy people across ages. A J-beta primer mix and a sample-barcoded 5' primer were used in a second PCR of roughly 6 to 12 cycles. TCRdb reprocessed the 5' RACE reads with MiXCR, giving one entry per CDR3 protein. The table lists 600,000 to 1,000,000 distinct CDR3 sequences, about 25% of them singletons. These same data were also listed under a study on T cells of mothers and their children.

Sequencing was performed on blood. The receptors shown here come from a boy younger than 18 in good health.

The chain combines TRBV28 with TRBJ1-5; possibly TRBD1 for D (5 bases). The V and J ends lost 4 bases and 2 bases respectively, with 12 bases between them. The CDR3 runs 15 residues. Germline CDR1 is MDHEN and CDR2 is SYDVKM. CDR3 sequence reads: CASSWGVEGNQPQHF. In DNA form, the CDR3 reads TGTGCCAGCAGTTGGGGGGTCGAGGGCAATCAGCCCCAGCATTTT.

This clonotype was counted a few times. The chain carries TRBV3-1 and TRBJ2-1; either TRBD1 or TRBD2 may fit D (5 bases each). The end of the DNA fits TRBJ2-5 better, so the J call may be wrong. The CDR3 consists of 15 residues. The germline gives CDR1 LGHDT, CDR2 YNNKEL (reference sequence). The DNA of the CDR3 is TGTGCCAGCAGCCGACCCGGGACGGGGAAGAGAACCCAGTACTTC. It codes for CASSRPGTGKRTQYF.

V usage is TRBV5-1 and J usage is TRBJ1-3; D gene uncertain. The CDR3 runs to 16 residues. V dropped 4 bases and J dropped 0 bases, with 14 bases sitting between them. Germline CDR1 SGHRS, CDR2 YFSETQ. The CDR3 DNA sequence: TGCGCCAGCAGCAACCTAGGACTCAGCTCTGGAAACACCATATATTTT. Encoded protein: CASSNLGLSSGNTIYF.

The chain has TRBV7-3 and TRBJ2-5; 7 bases are a match to TRBD1. The CDR3 runs to 15 residues. Germline CDR1 and CDR2: SGHTA and FQGTGA. With 5 bases clipped from V and 1 base from J, the junction kept 7 bases outside the gene matches. The CDR3 region is CASSPGTASQETQYF. In nucleotides, the CDR3 is TGTGCCAGCAGCCCCGGGACAGCCTCCCAAGAGACCCAGTACTTC.

This sequence joins TRBV7-9 and TRBJ1-6; 10 bases line up with TRBD1. Germline assignment: CDR1 SEHNR and CDR2 FQNEAQ (reference sequence). This CDR3 is 14 amino acids long. Trimming at V came to 5 bases and at J to 8 bases, leaving 3 bases not matched to a gene. The CDR3 protein is CASSAGTGDSPLHF. In DNA, the CDR3 is TGTGCCAGCAGCGCAGGGACAGGGGATTCACCCCTCCACTTT.

The rearrangement uses TRBV25-1 and TRBJ1-4, with 8 bases matching TRBD1. Germline CDR1 and CDR2: MGHDK and SYGVNS. This CDR3 has 16 residues. With 4 bases clipped from V and 5 bases from J, the junction kept 9 bases outside the gene matches. Here the CDR3 DNA reads TGTGCCAGCAGTGGAGTCTTGGGGGACAGGAATGAAAAACTGTTTTTT. It codes for CASSGVLGDRNEKLFF.

The CDR3 nucleotides read TGTGCCAGCAGCCACGGGAGCGGGGGGATCCAAGAGACCCAGTACTTC. Protein: CASSHGSGGIQETQYF. The genes are TRBV11-2 and TRBJ2-5, with TRBD2 matching 9 bases. Germline trimming cut 5 bases from V and 1 base from J; bases unmatched to any gene: 8. The CDR3 totals 16 residues. Germline V gene lookup returns CDR1 SGHAT and CDR2 FQNNGV.

This clonotype was seen ten or more times. The chain uses TRBV27 and TRBJ2-5; weak D call: TRBD1 (5 bases). The CDR3 runs 14 residues. Trimming left V 3 bases short and J 5 bases short, with 13 bases between. Germline V CDR1 and CDR2: MNHEY, SMNVEV (reference sequence). CDR3 sequence: CASSLQGLGETQYF. CDR3 DNA: TGTGCCAGCAGTTTGCAGGGCCTGGGGGAGACCCAGTACTTC.

About this clonotype: At one end, the junction sequence differs from germline, possibly due to a read error. The DNA for the CDR3 is TGCAGCGTCCACAGGGGCGATGGCACTGAAGTTTTCTTT. Residues: CSVHRGDGTEVFF. V usage is TRBV29-1 and J usage is TRBJ1-1, with 7 bases matching TRBD1. This CDR3 contains 13 residues. The germline CDR1 and CDR2 sequences are SQVTM and ANQGSEA.

This clonotype was counted between two and nine times. This chain uses TRBV6-5 with TRBJ1-4; D unresolved. The CDR3 loop spans 14 amino acids. Germline CDR1 is MNHEY and CDR2 is SVGAGI. The germline V and J ends were trimmed by 2 bases and 10 bases, with 14 bases remaining between them. The CDR3 protein is CASSYGSPVGKLFF. DNA for the CDR3: TGTGCCAGCAGTTACGGCTCTCCCGTGGGAAAACTGTTTTTT.

J is TRBJ2-7 and V is TRBV20-1; 10 bases are a match to TRBD1. Per germline, CDR1 DFQATT and CDR2 SNEGSKA (reference sequence). The CDR3 spans 14 residues. With 6 bases clipped from V and 4 bases from J, the junction kept 9 bases outside the gene matches. CDR3 region: CSAPVGGQGYEQYF. CDR3 in DNA: TGCAGTGCCCCGGTGGGGGGACAGGGGTACGAGCAGTACTTC.

This clonotype was recorded only once. The gene calls are TRBV20-1 and TRBJ2-1; 8 bases are a match to TRBD1. The CDR3 length is 14 residues. V was clipped by 4 bases and J by 6 bases; unmatched bases: 8. Germline V gene lookup returns CDR1 DFQATT and CDR2 SNEGSKA (reference sequence). The chain's CDR3 is CSANPRGRINEQFF. CDR3 DNA: TGCAGTGCTAACCCCAGGGGGCGCATCAATGAGCAGTTCTTC.

The J gene is TRBJ2-5, the V gene TRBV14; the match to TRBD1 covers 9 bases. V shed 2 bases and J 5 bases; nucleotides not matched to a gene: 6. The germline CDR1 and CDR2 sequences are SGHDN and FVKESK. The CDR3 is 15 residues long. The CDR3 loop is CASSQTGQGRETQYF. The CDR3 DNA reads TGTGCCAGCAGCCAAACCGGACAGGGGCGGGAGACCCAGTACTTC.

A few counts support this clonotype. This chain uses TRBV28 with TRBJ1-1, with a tentative D call TRBD1 (5 bases). Germline CDR1 reads MDHEN; CDR2 reads SYDVKM. The CDR3 extends over 15 amino acids. The V gene lost 3 bases and the J gene lost 0 bases, with 11 bases spanning the gap. The CDR3 DNA reads as TGTGCCAGCAGTTTTTCCCGGGGCATGAACACTGAAGCTTTCTTT. It encodes CASSFSRGMNTEAFF.

J is TRBJ2-3 and V is TRBV2; 7 bases map to TRBD1. The germline gives CDR1 SNHLY, CDR2 FYNNEI. There are 14 residues in the CDR3. V shed 3 bases and J 2 bases; nucleotides not matched to a gene: 2. The CDR3 coding sequence is TGTGCCAGCAGTGAGGACAGGTACACAGATACGCAGTATTTT. This gives the protein CASSEDRYTDTQYF. The entire variable domain, with the rest obtained from reference TRBV2 and TRBJ2-3, is as follows: EPEVTQTPSHQVTQMGQEVILRCVPISNHLYFYWYRQILGQKVEFLVSFYNNEISEKSEIFDDQFSVERPDGSNFTLKIRSTKLEDSAMYFCASSEDRYTDTQYFGPGTRLTVL.

The table lists this clonotype with a few counts. A junction end diverges from the germline sequence, so it may reflect a read error. V gene TRBV7-2 combines with J gene TRBJ2-3; 9 bases are shared with TRBD1. The germline V gene has CDR1 SGHTA and CDR2 FQGNSA. This CDR3 has 16 amino acids. In DNA form, the CDR3 reads TGTGCCAGCAGCTGGGGACAGGGCCGAAGCACGGATACGCAGTATTTT. It translates to CASSWGQGRSTDTQYF.

A few counts support this clonotype. The V call is TRBV20-1, the J call TRBJ2-1; the D call may be TRBD1 or TRBD2 (5 bases each). Germline V CDR1 and CDR2: DFQATT, SNEGSKA (reference sequence). V gave up 0 bases and J gave up 5 bases, with 17 bases separating them. This CDR3 is built from 16 residues. The CDR3 coding sequence is TGCAGTGCTAGAGATTCCGGGGCCATTTTCCACAATGAGCAGTTCTTC. It is translated as CSARDSGAIFHNEQFF.

The chain is built from TRBV20-1 and TRBJ2-5; 7 nucleotides agree with TRBD2. TRBJ2-7 matches the DNA end more closely, so the J call is doubtful. Germline assignment: CDR1 DFQATT and CDR2 SNEGSKA (reference sequence). The length of the CDR3 is 14 residues. The CDR3 coding sequence is TGCAGTGCTAGAGGCCTTGGGGGGGGTGACGAGCAGTACTTC. This codes for CSARGLGGGDEQYF.

The chain joins TRBV29-1 to TRBJ2-5, with 9 bases aligning to TRBD1. The tail of the sequence fits TRBJ2-1 better, so the J call may be wrong. The germline CDR1 and CDR2 sequences are SQVTM and ANQGSEA. The CDR3 has 13 residues. The CDR3: CSAIRDRDDEQFF. The CDR3, as DNA: TGCAGTGCTATCCGGGACAGGGACGATGAGCAGTTCTTC.

Here the CDR3 DNA reads TGTGCCAGCAGCTCCAGACTGTTGGATACGCAGTATTTT. Translated: CASSSRLLDTQYF. The rearrangement joins TRBV7-9 to TRBJ2-3; D unresolved. The V and J ends lost 4 bases and 6 bases respectively, with 11 bases between them. This CDR3 is 13 amino acids long. Per the germline V gene, CDR1 is SEHNR and CDR2 is FQNEAQ (reference sequence).

V gene TRBV6-5 combines with J gene TRBJ1-3, with a tentative D call TRBD1 (5 bases). Germline V gene sequence: CDR1 MNHEY, CDR2 SVGAGI. Trimming pared 0 bases from V and 0 bases from J, leaving 18 bases between. This CDR3 has 19 residues. CDR3 bases: TGTGCCAGCAGTTACTCGGCCAGGACCACAGGTATCTCTGGAAACACCATATATTTT. Amino acid sequence: CASSYSARTTGISGNTIYF.

The chain joins TRBV27 to TRBJ2-7; TRBD2 aligns across 7 bases. This CDR3 has 15 residues. Germline V gives CDR1 MNHEY, CDR2 SMNVEV (reference sequence). With V trimmed by 2 bases and J by 0 bases, 4 bases remained unmatched. In nucleotides, the CDR3 is TGTGCCAGCAGTTTAGAGGGCGGGGGCTCCTACGAGCAGTACTTC. This translates into CASSLEGGGSYEQYF.

A note on this clonotype: It is likely a read error, because the conserved phenylalanine at the end of the CDR3 is missing. The chain is built from TRBV4-1 and TRBJ2-3, with D unresolved. Germline V CDR1 and CDR2: MGHRA, YSYEKL. V shed 0 bases and J shed 4 bases, with 11 bases lying between them. This CDR3 comprises 15 residues. The DNA for the CDR3 is TGCGCCAGCAGCCAAGATACAGCGTCGGCAGATACGCAGTATCTT. It translates to CASSQDTASADTQYL.

CDR3 in amino acids: CASSQEGSRETQYF. The CDR3, as DNA: TGCGCCAGCAGCCAAGAAGGCAGCCGCGAGACCCAGTACTTC. The chain is built from TRBV4-1 and TRBJ2-5; D call uncertain. CDR1 and CDR2 from the germline V gene are MGHRA and YSYEKL. The CDR3 is made up of 14 amino acids. V shed 0 bases and J shed 5 bases, with 10 bases lying between them.

The genes are TRBV29-1 and TRBJ2-1; 7 bases agree with TRBD2. This CDR3 is built from 14 residues. Trimming at V came to 4 bases and at J to 4 bases, leaving 7 bases not matched to a gene. The V gene's germline CDR1 is SQVTM and CDR2 ANQGSEA. The CDR3 coding sequence is TGCAGCGTTGTTGGGGGGGACTTTTACAATGAGCAGTTCTTC. As protein: CSVVGGDFYNEQFF.

This clonotype was found a few times. V and J are TRBV7-2 and TRBJ2-5; no clear D. Germline V gives CDR1 SGHTA, CDR2 FQGNSA. This CDR3 contains 14 residues. V gave up 5 bases and J gave up 4 bases, with 14 bases separating them. CDR3 sequence (DNA): TGTGCCAGCAGCCTGTACGGCTGGGGAGAGACCCAGTACTTC. This sequence encodes CASSLYGWGETQYF.